The text below deals with one T cell receptor (beta chain). The target antigen is unknown. Being one base from a much bigger clone, this may be a read error. The data belong to a study of T cell repertoires in cytomegalovirus infection. Regarding the study as a whole: Accumulated public TCR beta family frequency recognized individuals carrying CMV together with the relevant HLA. There were HLA-C-restricted CMV-specific TCR beta clonotypes dominating the ex vivo response.

TCRdb reprocessed the reads with MiXCR, giving one entry per CDR3 protein. The sample yields hundreds of thousands of distinct CDR3 sequences, roughly a tenth seen once. Looked up from germline, CDR1 is LGHNT and CDR2 is FRNRAP. The CDR3 runs 13 residues. The clonotype was recovered from a human donor in good health (CMV status not recorded). Some clones in this sample may be carry-over from other donors' samples. Source material: PBMCs. The chain is built from TRBV12-5 and TRBJ1-5, with D uncertain. This CDR3 reads CASGFGSTQPQHF. CDR3 nucleotide sequence: TGTGCTAGTGGTTTTGGGAGCACTCAGCCCCAGCATTTT.